Below are 32 T cell receptor beta chains sequenced from a single sample in a study of shared clonotypes between healthy human individuals (dated by TCRdb to the early 2020s). The library relied on the immunoSEQ multiplex PCR assay. TCRdb took this table from immuneACCESS and kept in-frame rearrangements with V and J called. Such tables lack part of the clones; where checked against another copy, unresolved V genes explain under half of the gap, and the rest is unexplained. Present in this sample are 2 million to 2.5 million clones, over 85% of which were seen just once. The ten top clones hold about 0.39% of the sample. Source material: naive CD4+ T cells from PBMCs. The cell subset or site label here, explained by the study, means: CD45RA+ positively selected. The receptors here all came from a man younger than 30 in good health. Some clones in this sample may be carry-over from other donors' samples.

The chain carries TRBV2 and TRBJ2-7; 10 bases fit TRBD1. The trim removed 3 bases at V and 2 bases at J, leaving 1 base unmatched. This CDR3 contains 14 residues. The germline V gene encodes CDR1 SNHLY and CDR2 FYNNEI. The CDR3, as DNA: TGTGCCAGCAGTGAGGGGACAGGGGCCTACGAGCAGTACTTC. It specifies CASSEGTGAYEQYF.

This clone was recorded once. V is TRBV18 and J is TRBJ2-2, with D possibly TRBD1 on 5 matching bases. The CDR3 consists of 16 residues. The ends were cut back, 0 bases at V and 4 bases at J, with 12 bases in the middle. Germline-derived CDR1 and CDR2 are KGHSH and LQKENI. The CDR3 protein is CASSPPNGQSTGELFF. CDR3 DNA sequence: TGTGCCAGCTCACCACCCAACGGACAAAGCACCGGGGAGCTGTTTTTT.

This chain joins TRBV11-2 and TRBJ1-4; TRBD1 agrees at 7 bases. V gave up 0 bases and J gave up 5 bases; unmatched junction bases: 3. This CDR3 region has 15 residues. The germline V gene encodes CDR1 SGHAT and CDR2 FQNNGV. The CDR3 nucleotides are TGTGCCAGCAGCTTAGAGGGCAGGGGGAATGAAAAACTGTTTTTT. This encodes CASSLEGRGNEKLFF.

The genes are TRBV12-5 and TRBJ2-1; 13 bases map to TRBD2. The trim removed 6 bases at V and 9 bases at J, leaving 17 bases unmatched. Germline V gives CDR1 LGHNT, CDR2 FRNRAP. The CDR3 consists of 18 residues. The CDR3 loop is CASGTTNNRLAGGGEQFF. The CDR3 region has the DNA TGTGCTAGTGGCACAACTAACAACCGACTAGCGGGAGGCGGTGAGCAGTTCTTC.

The rearrangement links TRBV30 to TRBJ1-1, with D hard to call. Trimming left V 0 bases short and J 3 bases short, with 14 bases between. In germline, CDR1 is GTSNPN, CDR2 SVGIG (reference sequence). The CDR3 loop spans 15 amino acids. The CDR3 DNA follows: TGTGCCTGGAGTGTCAAGATCCCCGGGGACACTGAAGCTTTCTTT. Its protein product is CAWSVKIPGDTEAFF.

The rearrangement uses TRBV5-6 and TRBJ2-7, with a possible D match to TRBD1 (7 bases). Trimming pared 4 bases from V and 6 bases from J, leaving 26 bases between. The CDR3 length is 17 residues. From germline, CDR1 is SGHDT and CDR2 YYEEEE. The CDR3 loop is CASSPGYLTGRGGEQYF. The CDR3 nucleotides read TGTGCCAGCAGCCCGGGATATTTGACAGGGCGGGGAGGCGAGCAGTACTTC.

The chain employs TRBV7-3 and TRBJ2-3; perhaps TRBD1 as D (6 bases). Germline V gives CDR1 SGHTA, CDR2 FQGTGA. The V and J ends lost 2 bases and 0 bases respectively, with 12 bases between them. This CDR3 is 16 amino acids long. CDR3 protein: CASSLGPRGSTDTQYF. The CDR3 DNA sequence: TGTGCCAGCAGCTTAGGCCCCAGGGGTAGCACAGATACGCAGTATTTT.

Details on this clone: Within the sample, other DNA sequences also encode this same CDR3. This chain links TRBV7-2 with TRBJ1-1; D is uncertain. Trimming took 1 base from V and 3 from J, leaving 6 bases between them. The CDR3 sequence is 13 residues long. CDR1 is SGHTA and CDR2 is FQGNSA in the germline V gene. The CDR3 DNA sequence: TGTGCCAGCAGCTTAGAGAGGGACACTGAAGCTTTCTTT. The encoded protein is CASSLERDTEAFF. The full variable domain, with the rest looked up from reference TRBV7-2 and TRBJ1-1, is GAGVSQSPSNKVTEKGKDVELRCDPISGHTALYWYRQSLGQGLEFLIYFQGNSAPDKSGLPSDRFSAERTGGSVSTLTIQRTQQEDSAVYLCASSLERDTEAFFGQGTRLTVV.

V and J are TRBV5-1 and TRBJ1-4, with 7 bases lining up with TRBD1. Germline V lookup: CDR1 SGHRS, CDR2 YFSETQ. The CDR3 extends over 16 amino acids. After removal of 0 bases from V and 6 bases from J, the junction contained 8 bases not matched to a gene. Here the CDR3 DNA reads TGCGCCAGCAGCTTGGGTATATTGGGACAGCATGAAAAACTGTTTTTT. It encodes CASSLGILGQHEKLFF.

The rearrangement joins TRBV5-1 to TRBJ2-4, with D unresolved. CDR1 and CDR2 from the germline V gene are SGHRS and YFSETQ. Trimming shortened V by 0 bases and J by 7 bases, and 8 bases separated the two germline ends. CDR3 size: 13 residues. DNA for the CDR3: TGCGCCAGCAGCTTGGAGCAGAGGAACATTCAGTACTTC. Translation gives CASSLEQRNIQYF.

On this clone itself: The same CDR3 is also encoded by other DNA sequences in this sample. The rearrangement joins TRBV10-1 to TRBJ2-1; D not certain. Germline V gives CDR1 WNHNN, CDR2 SYGVQD (reference sequence). The V gene lost 6 bases and the J gene lost 0 bases, with 6 bases spanning the gap. This CDR3 is 13 amino acids long. CDR3 protein: CASSASSYNEQFF. CDR3 sequence (DNA): TGCGCCAGCAGCGCTAGCTCCTACAATGAGCAGTTCTTC.

In nucleotides, the CDR3 is TGTGCCAGCACCCTAGGGGATTCGGGCTACACCTTC. Its translation: CASTLGDSGYTF. The J gene is TRBJ1-2, the V gene TRBV2; D may be TRBD1 (5 bases). The CDR3 contains 12 residues. Germline V gene sequence: CDR1 SNHLY, CDR2 FYNNEI. Trimming took off 7 bases at V and 8 bases at J, with 14 bases between the two ends.

The CDR3, as DNA: TGTGCCAGTAGTATCCGGGGAGGCAATGAGCAGTTCTTC. It codes for CASSIRGGNEQFF. V is TRBV19 and J is TRBJ2-1, with TRBD2 as a possible D gene (6 bases). The CDR3 length is 13 residues. CDR1 is LNHDA, CDR2 SQIVND, per germline (reference sequence). Trimming stripped 3 bases from V and 6 bases from J, with 9 bases between.

As concerns this clone: Other DNA sequences in this sample translate to the same CDR3. The V and J genes are TRBV5-1 and TRBJ2-1, with 7 nucleotides matching TRBD1. V shed 4 bases, J shed 4 bases, and the junction held 2 bases outside the gene matches. This CDR3 has 13 amino acids. Germline CDR1 reads SGHRS; CDR2 reads YFSETQ. CDR3 sequence (DNA): TGCGCCAGCAGCCCAGGGGGTTACAATGAGCAGTTCTTC. This sequence encodes CASSPGGYNEQFF.

This sequence joins TRBV10-3 and TRBJ1-2, with D possibly being TRBD1 (6 bases). The CDR3 is 13 amino acids. V shed 6 bases and J shed 5 bases, with 13 bases lying between them. CDR1 is ENHRY and CDR2 is SYGVKD in the germline V gene. The CDR3 DNA reads TGTGCCATCAGGTCGGGGGGACAATATGGCTACACCTTC. Translation gives CAIRSGGQYGYTF.

Points on this clone: A junction boundary mismatches the germline segment, possibly from a read error. V is TRBV7-3 and J is TRBJ2-2, with 7 nucleotides matching TRBD1. The CDR3 length is 15 residues. Germline V lookup: CDR1 SGHTA, CDR2 FQGTGA. The CDR3 spells CASSPNPTGVGKLFF. CDR3 in DNA: TGTGCCAGCAGCCCTAATCCTACAGGGGTCGGGAAGCTGTTTTTT.

The rearrangement uses TRBV5-1 and TRBJ2-7; the D gene is possibly TRBD2 (6 bases). Trimming stripped 0 bases from V and 3 bases from J, with 10 bases between. The CDR3 extends over 14 amino acids. The germline gives CDR1 SGHRS, CDR2 YFSETQ. The CDR3 coding sequence is TGCGCCAGCAGCTTGGGACTAGGCGACTACGAGCAGTACTTC. Translated, it gives CASSLGLGDYEQYF.

The chain carries TRBV29-1 and TRBJ1-1; D not resolved. This CDR3 is 10 amino acids long. The ends were cut back, 7 bases at V and 8 bases at J, with 11 bases in the middle. From germline, CDR1 is SQVTM and CDR2 ANQGSEA. The CDR3 DNA reads as TGCAGCGGGAAAGACGGAGAAGCTTTCTTT. This translates into CSGKDGEAFF.

The rearrangement uses TRBV28 and TRBJ2-4; perhaps TRBD2 as D (5 bases). The CDR3 runs to 16 residues. Trimming removed 3 bases from V and 0 bases from J, with 12 bases in between. Per the germline V gene, CDR1 is MDHEN and CDR2 is SYDVKM. Here the CDR3 DNA reads TGTGCCAGCAGTTTCACGGGGATGCTAGCCAAAAACATTCAGTACTTC. Protein: CASSFTGMLAKNIQYF. Full variable domain (remainder filled in from reference TRBV28 and TRBJ2-4): DVKVTQSSRYLVKRTGEKVFLECVQDMDHENMFWYRQDPGLGLRLIYFSYDVKMKEKGDIPEGYSVSREKKERFSLILESASTNQTSMYLCASSFTGMLAKNIQYFGAGTRLSVL.

This clone occurred a few times. The chain couples TRBV5-1 to TRBJ1-1; 10 nucleotides align to TRBD1. The CDR3 is 15 amino acids. J lost 1 base, V lost 4 bases, and 4 bases had no gene match. Germline CDR1 is SGHRS and CDR2 is YFSETQ. The CDR3 DNA reads as TGCGCCAGCAGCATCCGGACAGGGGGGAACACTGAAGCTTTCTTT. Encoded protein: CASSIRTGGNTEAFF.

V and J are TRBV18 and TRBJ1-2; 8 nucleotides agree with TRBD1. Germline trimming cut 6 bases from V and 8 bases from J; bases unmatched to any gene: 11. The germline CDR1 and CDR2 sequences are KGHSH and LQKENI. This CDR3 comprises 14 residues. The CDR3 loop reads CASSSQGALGGYTF. CDR3 bases: TGTGCCAGCTCGTCCCAGGGGGCGCTGGGAGGCTACACCTTC.

The rearrangement joins TRBV28 to TRBJ2-3, with 14 nucleotides matching TRBD2. CDR3 length: 17 residues. J gave up 6 bases and V 2 bases, and 7 bases lay outside the gene matches. From germline, CDR1 is MDHEN and CDR2 SYDVKM. CDR3 loop: CASSLQGLAGASDTQYF. The CDR3 DNA follows: TGTGCCAGCAGTTTACAGGGACTAGCGGGAGCATCCGATACGCAGTATTTT.

Turning to this clone: The sample has other DNA sequences that encode this CDR3 too. The chain joins TRBV5-1 to TRBJ2-2; D is undetermined. This CDR3 has 15 amino acids. CDR1 is SGHRS and CDR2 is YFSETQ in the germline V gene. Trimming took off 0 bases at V and 2 bases at J, with 8 bases between the two ends. The CDR3 DNA sequence: TGCGCCAGCAGCTTGGCCGCTTCTAACACCGGGGAGCTGTTTTTT. It encodes CASSLAASNTGELFF.

Here the CDR3 DNA reads TGTGCCAGCAGCTTCGGGGGGGCGCGGGGTGAAAAACTGTTTTTT. Residues: CASSFGGARGEKLFF. The chain links TRBV7-8 to TRBJ1-4, with a weak D call TRBD1 (6 bases). The CDR3 has 15 amino acids. Germline V gene data show CDR1 as SGHVS and CDR2 as FQNEAQ. Trimming stripped 3 bases from V and 7 bases from J, with 15 bases between.

This clone was seen once. The rearrangement uses TRBV10-3 and TRBJ1-5; TRBD1 agrees at 10 bases. Trimming cost V 6 bases and J 6 bases; bases outside gene matches: 5. The germline V gene encodes CDR1 ENHRY and CDR2 SYGVKD. This CDR3 region has 14 residues. CDR3 sequence: CAISGDRGSQPQHF. The CDR3 DNA is TGTGCCATCAGCGGGGACAGGGGTTCTCAGCCCCAGCATTTT.

This clone was seen a handful of times. CDR3 in DNA: TGCGCCAGCTCGGGCATTCTGAACACTGAAGCTTTCTTT. Protein product: CASSGILNTEAFF. V gene TRBV10-1 combines with J gene TRBJ1-1; D uncertain. Germline CDR1 reads WNHNN; CDR2 reads SYGVQD (reference sequence). The CDR3 extends over 13 amino acids. Deletions cut 8 bases from V and 0 bases from J, with 10 bases between.

V gene TRBV6-1 combines with J gene TRBJ2-7; 12 nucleotides line up with TRBD2. V shed 11 bases, J shed 6 bases, and the junction held 11 bases outside the gene matches. Per the germline V gene, CDR1 is MNHNS and CDR2 is SASEGT. This CDR3 has 14 residues. The CDR3 sequence is CAGKRTSGNGEQYF. CDR3 sequence (DNA): TGTGCCGGCAAAAGGACTAGCGGGAACGGCGAGCAGTACTTC.

The J gene is TRBJ2-3, the V gene TRBV5-1, with D hard to call. V was pared by 3 bases and J by 4 bases, with 15 bases between. Germline V lookup: CDR1 SGHRS, CDR2 YFSETQ. The CDR3 runs 15 residues. CDR3 in amino acids: CASSWLGFGSDTQYF. CDR3 in DNA: TGCGCCAGCAGCTGGCTGGGTTTTGGCTCAGATACGCAGTATTTT. Full variable domain (rest looked up from reference TRBV5-1 and TRBJ2-3): KAGVTQTPRYLIKTRGQQVTLSCSPISGHRSVSWYQQTPGQGLQFLFEYFSETQRNKGNFPGRFSGRQFSNSRSEMNVSTLELGDSALYLCASSWLGFGSDTQYFGPGTRLTVL.

The CDR3 nucleotides are TGTGCCAGCAGCCAAGATCGGTTTTCATCGACCTATGGCTACACCTTC. Amino acids: CASSQDRFSSTYGYTF. The gene calls are TRBV4-2 and TRBJ1-2; D is uncertain. The germline CDR1 and CDR2 sequences are LGHNA and YNFKEQ. The length of the CDR3 is 16 residues. V was shortened by 0 bases and J by 4 bases, with 15 bases between the two germline ends.

The chain links TRBV9 to TRBJ2-3; the D is unclear. Germline loops: CDR1 SGDLS, CDR2 YYNGEE. V was clipped by 3 bases and J by 2 bases, with 7 bases between them. The length of the CDR3 is 13 residues. CDR3 sequence: CASSGDHTDTQYF. CDR3 coding DNA: TGTGCCAGCAGCGGGGATCACACAGATACGCAGTATTTT. Full variable domain (rest looked up from reference TRBV9 and TRBJ2-3): DSGVTQTPKHLITATGQRVTLRCSPRSGDLSVYWYQQSLDQGLQFLIQYYNGEERAKGNILERFSAQQFPDLHSELNLSSLELGDSALYFCASSGDHTDTQYFGPGTRLTVL.

The CDR3 sequence: CASSPGVGGVSTDTQYF. CDR3 in DNA: TGTGCCAGCAGCCCGGGCGTCGGGGGGGTTAGCACAGATACGCAGTATTTT. V and J are TRBV5-4 and TRBJ2-3; 8 positions agree with TRBD2. Germline CDR1 is SGHNT and CDR2 is YYREEE (reference sequence). The CDR3 sequence is 17 residues long. V dropped 4 bases and J dropped 0; count of bases not matched to a gene: 10.

The chain recombines TRBV18 with TRBJ2-7, with 11 bases identical to TRBD2. Germline assignment: CDR1 KGHSH and CDR2 LQKENI. V shed 1 base, J shed 9 bases, and the junction held 5 bases outside the gene matches. The length of the CDR3 is 14 residues. CDR3 amino acids: CASSPLTLAGGQYF. The CDR3 DNA sequence: TGTGCCAGCTCACCACTCACGCTAGCGGGAGGGCAGTACTTC.